This is a list of T cell receptor beta chains from one sample in a study of identical twins. One entry per CDR3 protein, called by TCRdb with MiXCR from the 5' RACE reads. The table has about 250,000 distinct CDR3 sequences, about 14% seen once. Sequencing was carried out using memory (CD45RO+) T cells sorted from blood. The receptors were gathered from a woman aged 18-29 years in good health. The CDR3 runs from the conserved cysteine through the conserved F or W. The D gene is left open where the match is weak. The size of a clone is reported for some rows only, either as once, few or many, or as a class for expanded clones.

CDR3 DNA	CDR3 protein	D gene	J gene	CDR3 length	clone size	V gene
TGTGCCAGCAGCTTAGCGCTTTGGACAGGCAAAACTGAAGCTTTCTTT	CASSLALWTGKTEAFF	TRBD1	TRBJ1-1	16	-	TRBV7-2
TGCGCCAGCAGCGACAGACAGGGGGCCCACGAGCAGTACTTC	CASSDRQGAHEQYF	TRBD1	TRBJ2-7	14	many	TRBV10-2
TGCGCCAGCAGCCCTCAAGGGGGCAGTATCTACGAGCAGTACTTC	CASSPQGGSIYEQYF	TRBD1	TRBJ2-7	15	few	TRBV5-1
TGTGCCAGCAGCTCGAGGGGGTTTGGAACCAATGAGCAGTTCTTC	CASSSRGFGTNEQFF	-	TRBJ2-1	15	many	TRBV7-9
TGTGCCAGCAGTTTAGTGGCCCCGGGACTAGGGGGCCCAGATACGCAGTATTTT	CASSLVAPGLGGPDTQYF	-	TRBJ2-3	18	few	TRBV27
TGCGCCAGCAGTGAGTCGTGGAATGAGCAGTTCTTC	CASSESWNEQFF	-	TRBJ2-1	12	few	TRBV10-2
TGCGCCAGCAGCGCCGGGGCAGGAGGGCCACGGGATACTGAAGCTTTCTTT	CASSAGAGGPRDTEAFF	-	TRBJ1-1	17	-	TRBV5-1
TGTGCCAGCAGCTTAGGGGGCCTGGTCGGATCCACAGATACGCAGTATTTT	CASSLGGLVGSTDTQYF	-	TRBJ2-3	17	-	TRBV11-2
TGTGCCAGCAGCTTGTCGGGGAACTCCTACGAGCAGTACTTC	CASSLSGNSYEQYF	-	TRBJ2-7	14	-	TRBV5-6
TGTGCCAGCAGCCGCCCTACTGACCCAGATACGCAGTATTTT	CASSRPTDPDTQYF	-	TRBJ2-3	14	many	TRBV7-8
TGCGCCAGCAGCCAAAGCGACCAGGCAGGAGGTGAAAAACTGTTTTTT	CASSQSDQAGGEKLFF	-	TRBJ1-4	16	-	TRBV4-3
TGTGCCAGCAGTTGGGTCCAGCCGAACACTGAAGCTTTCTTT	CASSWVQPNTEAFF	-	TRBJ1-1	14	few	TRBV6-5
TGTGCTAGTGGTTTGGTAACTAACACTGAAGCTTTCTTT	CASGLVTNTEAFF	-	TRBJ1-1	13	few	TRBV12-5
TGTGCCAGCAGTTTAGTAGGGATGGGTACCGGGGAGCTGTTTTTT	CASSLVGMGTGELFF	-	TRBJ2-2	15	-	TRBV12-3/TRBV12-4
TGTGCCATCAAACCTGGACAGGGAATGTTGGACAATGAGCAGTTCTTC	CAIKPGQGMLDNEQFF	TRBD1	TRBJ2-1	16	few	TRBV10-3
TGTGCCAGCAGCTCACTACACTACGAGCAGTACTTC	CASSSLHYEQYF	-	TRBJ2-7	12	many	TRBV7-9
TGCGCCAGCAGCTTGGGTATATCGGGACTCAACAAAGAGACCCAGTACTTC	CASSLGISGLNKETQYF	-	TRBJ2-5	17	-	TRBV5-1
TGCGCCAGTAGCAAAAGACAGGGACCCACAGATACGCAGTATTTT	CASSKRQGPTDTQYF	TRBD1	TRBJ2-3	15	-	TRBV5-1
TGCGCCAGCAGCCAAGAAAGGCGGATGGGCCAGTACTTC	CASSQERRMGQYF	-	TRBJ2-5	13	many	TRBV4-3
TGTGCCAGCAGCTTCGGGGGGAGGGCCTCTAGTGAGCAGTTCTTC	CASSFGGRASSEQFF	TRBD2	TRBJ2-1	15	few	TRBV7-2
TGTGCCAGCAGCTTTGGACGGACCCAAGAGACCCAGTACTTC	CASSFGRTQETQYF	-	TRBJ2-5	14	few	TRBV7-2
TGTGCCAGCAGTCCGGCTCCAGTCGGTCAGCCCCAGCATTTT	CASSPAPVGQPQHF	-	TRBJ1-5	14	-	TRBV7-2
TGCGCCAGCAGACTACTAGCGGGTATTGAGCAGTTCTTC	CASRLLAGIEQFF	TRBD2	TRBJ2-1	13	few	TRBV10-2
TGTGCCAGCAGCCATACGGGTGTGTACGGCTACACCTTC	CASSHTGVYGYTF	-	TRBJ1-2	13	-	TRBV7-3
TGTGCCAGCACCATGGACAGGGGCGCGGGTGGCTACACCTTC	CASTMDRGAGGYTF	TRBD1	TRBJ1-2	14	few	TRBV2
TGTGCCAGTGTTTTTCCTGGGGCCAACGTCCTGACTTTC	CASVFPGANVLTF	-	TRBJ2-6	13	-	TRBV7-9
TGCAGTGCTAGCGGTAGCTCCTACAATGAGCAGTTCTTC	CSASGSSYNEQFF	-	TRBJ2-1	13	many	TRBV20-1
TGCAGTGCCGGGGCCCTAGATAGGGCCCAGTACTTC	CSAGALDRAQYF	-	TRBJ2-5	12	few	TRBV20-1
TGTGCCAGCAGGGACAGAATCTACGAGCAGTACTTC	CASRDRIYEQYF	-	TRBJ2-7	12	many	TRBV12-3/TRBV12-4